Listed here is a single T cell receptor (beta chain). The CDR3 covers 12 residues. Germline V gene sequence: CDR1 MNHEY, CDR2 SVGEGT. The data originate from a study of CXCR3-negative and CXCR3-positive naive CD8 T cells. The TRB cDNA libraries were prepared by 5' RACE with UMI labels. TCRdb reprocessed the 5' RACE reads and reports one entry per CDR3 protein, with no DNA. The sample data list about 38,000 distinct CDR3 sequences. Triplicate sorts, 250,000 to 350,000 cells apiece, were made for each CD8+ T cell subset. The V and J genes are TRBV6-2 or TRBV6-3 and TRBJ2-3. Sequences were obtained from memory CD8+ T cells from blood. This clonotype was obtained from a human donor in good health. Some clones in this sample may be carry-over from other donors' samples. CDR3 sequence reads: CASSYPTDTQYF.